Below are 26 T cell receptor beta chains sequenced from a single sample in a study of cytomegalovirus exposure and HLA in healthy donors. The method was immunoSEQ multiplex PCR; TCRdb's version includes in-frame clones alone and lacks a portion of them. The sample has some 63,000 clones, around 92% seen once. Sequences were obtained from PBMCs. These receptors were collected from a young woman in good health and CMV-seronegative.

V gene TRBV6-5 combines with J gene TRBJ1-2; D is uncertain. CDR3 length: 12 amino acids. From germline, CDR1 is MNHEY and CDR2 SVGAGI. Between the trimmed V and J ends, which lost 3 bases and 7 bases, there was a span of 9 bases. The DNA of the CDR3 is TGTGCCAGCAGTTATCTGGCGGGTGGCTACACCTTC. Translation gives CASSYLAGGYTF.

The V call is TRBV4-1, the J call TRBJ2-1, with 8 bases fitting TRBD1. CDR3 length: 15 residues. The germline V gene encodes CDR1 MGHRA and CDR2 YSYEKL. J gave up 6 bases and V 0 bases, and 4 bases lay outside the gene matches. The CDR3 reads CASSQEDTGGNEQFF. Here the CDR3 DNA reads TGCGCCAGCAGCCAAGAAGATACAGGGGGCAATGAGCAGTTCTTC.

V gene TRBV11-2 combines with J gene TRBJ2-7, with 12 bases that match TRBD2. In germline, CDR1 is SGHAT, CDR2 FQNNGV. J was trimmed by 6 bases and V by 4 bases; bases with no gene match: 4. This CDR3 is built from 14 residues. CDR3 coding DNA: TGTGCCAGCAGCTCGACTAGCGGGGGAGGCGAGCAGTACTTC. Translated, it gives CASSSTSGGGEQYF.

This rearrangement joins TRBV6-6 to TRBJ2-1, with a weak D call TRBD2 (5 bases). The germline CDR1 and CDR2 sequences are MNHNY and SVGAGI (reference sequence). CDR3 length: 15 residues. V lost 2 bases, J lost 8 bases, and 16 bases lay in between. CDR3 in amino acids: CASSYAAGGSHEQFF. The DNA for the CDR3 is TGTGCCAGCAGTTACGCAGCTGGAGGTTCTCATGAGCAGTTCTTC.

The genes are TRBV2 and TRBJ2-4; 9 bases are shared with TRBD2. From germline, CDR1 is SNHLY and CDR2 FYNNEI. V lost 8 bases to trimming and J lost 8 bases; unmatched junction nucleotides: 4. The CDR3 loop spans 12 amino acids. Here the CDR3 DNA reads TGTGCCAGCTCGGGACTAGCTTACATTCAGTACTTC. Translating it yields CASSGLAYIQYF. Full variable domain (rest looked up from reference TRBV2 and TRBJ2-4): EPEVTQTPSHQVTQMGQEVILRCVPISNHLYFYWYRQILGQKVEFLVSFYNNEISEKSEIFDDQFSVERPDGSNFTLKIRSTKLEDSAMYFCASSGLAYIQYFGAGTRLSVL.

This chain links TRBV25-1 with TRBJ2-3, with D maybe TRBD2 (6 bases). Trimming took 6 bases from V and 3 from J, leaving 22 bases between them. The CDR3 covers 17 residues. Germline CDR1 and CDR2: MGHDK and SYGVNS. Here the CDR3 DNA reads TGTGCCAGCAGCATGCGGGACCCTGAGGTAAAGACAGATACGCAGTATTTT. This encodes CASSMRDPEVKTDTQYF.

The J gene is TRBJ2-3, the V gene TRBV27; 7 bases are shared with TRBD1. The V gene's germline CDR1 is MNHEY and CDR2 SMNVEV (reference sequence). The CDR3 is 13 amino acids. Trimming removed 4 bases from V and 6 bases from J; junction bases left unmatched: 4. CDR3 residues: CASSWTGGDTQYF. CDR3 in DNA: TGTGCCAGCAGTTGGACAGGCGGCGATACGCAGTATTTT.

This chain connects TRBV6-5 to TRBJ2-1; D is possibly TRBD2 (5 bases). The V gene lost 6 bases and the J gene lost 5 bases, with 11 bases spanning the gap. Germline V lookup: CDR1 MNHEY, CDR2 SVGAGI. The CDR3 has 13 amino acids. CDR3 DNA: TGTGCCAGCAGCGGACTTACGAACAATGAGCAGTTCTTC. Its translation: CASSGLTNNEQFF.

To note about this clone: The junction does not match germline at one end; this may be a read error. The sample has other DNA sequences that encode this CDR3 too. This chain links TRBV6-5 with TRBJ1-3; D unclear. The germline gives CDR1 MNHEY, CDR2 SVGAGI. The CDR3 totals 16 residues. In DNA form, the CDR3 reads TGTGCTAGCAGTTACTCGCCGGGAAGCTCTGGAAACACCATATATTTT. The encoded protein is CASSYSPGSSGNTIYF.

V and J are TRBV5-1 and TRBJ1-4; D possibly corresponds to TRBD1 (6 bases). The CDR3 covers 15 residues. Trimming removed 4 bases at V and 10 bases at J, with 20 bases between. Germline lookup yields CDR1 SGHRS and CDR2 YFSETQ. The DNA for the CDR3 is TGCGCCAGCAGCCTAACAGGGTTGAGTTCGGGAAAACTGTTTTTT. Protein product: CASSLTGLSSGKLFF.

The J gene is TRBJ1-3, the V gene TRBV30; no clear D. V lost 2 bases and J lost 0, with 2 bases in between. This CDR3 comprises 12 residues. Looked up from germline, CDR1 is GTSNPN and CDR2 is SVGIG (reference sequence). This chain's CDR3 is CAWSHSGNTIYF. In DNA form, the CDR3 reads TGTGCCTGGAGTCACTCTGGAAACACCATATATTTT.

This clone appeared once. The V call is TRBV11-2, the J call TRBJ2-7; 11 bases match TRBD1. CDR3 size: 14 residues. The ends lost 4 bases at V and 4 bases at J; junction bases unmatched: 3. The V gene's germline CDR1 is SGHAT and CDR2 FQNNGV. The CDR3 sequence is CASSSGQGAYEQYF. For the CDR3, the DNA is TGTGCCAGCAGCTCCGGACAGGGGGCTTACGAGCAGTACTTC.

This clone came up a few times. CDR3 nucleotide sequence: TGTGCCAGCAGTGACTCTAGCGGGGGGGCCAATGAGCAGTTCTTC. Protein: CASSDSSGGANEQFF. The J gene is TRBJ2-1, the V gene TRBV6-4; 11 bases are a match to TRBD2. CDR3 size: 15 residues. V lost 0 bases, J lost 6 bases, and 1 base stayed unmatched. The germline V gene encodes CDR1 MRHNA and CDR2 SNTAGT.

V gene TRBV5-1 combines with J gene TRBJ1-5; tentatively, D is TRBD1 (5 bases). The CDR3 length is 15 residues. The V end lost 5 bases, the J end lost 6 bases, and 18 bases lay between the germline ends. Germline CDR1 reads SGHRS; CDR2 reads YFSETQ. CDR3 region: CASRSNPPGGQPQHF. For the CDR3, the DNA is TGCGCCAGCAGATCGAACCCCCCGGGGGGTCAGCCCCAGCATTTT.

This rearrangement joins TRBV5-6 to TRBJ2-3; 9 bases are shared with TRBD1. The CDR3 has 16 amino acids. CDR1 is SGHDT and CDR2 is YYEEEE in the germline V gene. The V and J ends lost 7 bases and 6 bases, in that order; junction bases with no gene match: 15. CDR3 loop: CASRGWGQGSVDTQYF. DNA for the CDR3: TGTGCCAGCCGCGGCTGGGGACAGGGATCGGTGGATACGCAGTATTTT.

V is TRBV19 and J is TRBJ2-5; 7 nucleotides line up with TRBD2. J gave up 5 bases and V 5 bases, and 11 bases lay outside the gene matches. The CDR3 is made up of 15 amino acids. Germline V gene data show CDR1 as LNHDA and CDR2 as SQIVND (reference sequence). The CDR3 bases are TGTGCCAGTAGTCCTCCGTGGACTAGTTGGGAGACCCAGTACTTC. It specifies CASSPPWTSWETQYF. The whole variable domain, remainder taken from reference TRBV19 and TRBJ2-5, is DGGITQSPKYLFRKEGQNVTLSCEQNLNHDAMYWYRQDPGQGLRLIYYSQIVNDFQKGDIAEGYSVSREKKESFPLTVTSAQKNPTAFYLCASSPPWTSWETQYFGPGTRLLVL.

The rearrangement links TRBV7-9 to TRBJ2-7, with D possibly being TRBD1 (5 bases). This CDR3 is built from 14 residues. Germline V gene lookup returns CDR1 SEHNR and CDR2 FQNEAQ (reference sequence). Trimming pared 3 bases from V and 5 bases from J, leaving 14 bases between. The CDR3 sequence is CASSFRGMVNEQYF. DNA of the CDR3: TGTGCCAGCAGCTTTAGGGGTATGGTGAACGAGCAGTACTTC.

This rearrangement joins TRBV30 to TRBJ2-5, with D hard to call. The CDR3 length is 13 residues. Germline loops: CDR1 GTSNPN, CDR2 SVGIG (reference sequence). V dropped 0 bases and J dropped 5 bases, with 10 bases sitting between them. The CDR3 nucleotides read TGTGCCTGGAGTGTAAGGCCGAGGGAGACCCAGTACTTC. It yields the protein CAWSVRPRETQYF.

This clone was observed a few times. The rearrangement uses TRBV6-5 and TRBJ2-2, with TRBD1 identical over 10 bases. Germline V gives CDR1 MNHEY, CDR2 SVGAGI. This CDR3 spans 15 amino acids. Trimming took 6 bases from V and 6 from J; bases not matched to a gene: 7. Here the CDR3 DNA reads TGTGCCAGCAGACGGGGACAGGGGCGGGCCGGGGAGCTGTTTTTT. Protein: CASRRGQGRAGELFF.

This sequence joins TRBV19 and TRBJ2-7; D call uncertain. V gave up 0 bases and J gave up 3 bases, with 12 bases separating them. The CDR3 spans 15 residues. Germline CDR1 LNHDA, CDR2 SQIVND (reference sequence). The CDR3 sequence: CASSIDLFGYYEQYF. The CDR3 DNA reads TGTGCCAGTAGTATAGATCTATTCGGGTACTACGAGCAGTACTTC.

The rearrangement links TRBV4-1 to TRBJ2-3, with TRBD2 matching over 10 bases. With V trimmed by 1 base and J by 0 bases, 7 bases remained unmatched. Per the germline V gene, CDR1 is MGHRA and CDR2 is YSYEKL. This CDR3 region has 18 residues. The CDR3 sequence: CASSQGLAGASSTDTQYF. The CDR3 nucleotides read TGCGCCAGCAGCCAAGGCCTAGCGGGGGCTTCTAGCACAGATACGCAGTATTTT.

The chain has TRBV15 and TRBJ2-7; a possible D gene is TRBD2 (7 bases). V was pared by 3 bases and J by 6 bases, with 18 bases between. Germline loops: CDR1 LNHNV, CDR2 YYDKDF (reference sequence). This CDR3 contains 15 residues. CDR3 protein: CATSSPGRGSSEQYF. CDR3 DNA sequence: TGTGCCACCAGCAGCCCAGGGAGGGGGTCTTCCGAGCAGTACTTC.

The rearrangement joins TRBV30 to TRBJ2-5, with 11 bases fitting TRBD2. The CDR3 sequence is 20 residues long. Trimming removed 2 bases from V and 1 base from J; junction bases left unmatched: 18. Germline V gene sequence: CDR1 GTSNPN, CDR2 SVGIG (reference sequence). The CDR3 sequence is CAWSLWLSGGVFPSQETQYF. The CDR3 coding sequence is TGTGCCTGGAGTTTGTGGCTTAGCGGGGGGGTTTTTCCCTCCCAAGAGACCCAGTACTTC. The full variable domain, its missing parts supplied by reference TRBV30 and TRBJ2-5, is SQTIHQWPATLVQPVGSPLSLECTVEGTSNPNLYWYRQAAGRGLQLLFYSVGIGQISSEVPQNLSASRPQDRQFILSSKKLLLSDSGFYLCAWSLWLSGGVFPSQETQYFGPGTRLLVL.

The V call is TRBV7-9, the J call TRBJ2-7; 9 nucleotides line up with TRBD1. CDR1 and CDR2 from the germline V gene are SEHNR and FQNEAQ (reference sequence). The trim removed 5 bases at V and 5 bases at J, leaving 4 bases unmatched. This CDR3 spans 13 amino acids. The CDR3 spells CASSRDRVNEQYF. In DNA, the CDR3 is TGTGCCAGCAGCCGGGACAGGGTGAACGAGCAGTACTTC.

V gene TRBV27 combines with J gene TRBJ1-1; D may be TRBD1 (6 bases). The germline V and J ends were trimmed by 1 base and 5 bases, with 14 bases remaining between them. The CDR3 runs to 15 residues. Germline assignment: CDR1 MNHEY and CDR2 SMNVEV (reference sequence). The CDR3 loop reads CASSLWGRGRTEAFF. DNA of the CDR3: TGTGCCAGCAGTTTATGGGGCAGGGGAAGGACTGAAGCTTTCTTT.

V and J are TRBV6-5 and TRBJ2-5; 13 positions agree with TRBD2. The V and J ends lost 6 bases and 5 bases, in that order; junction bases with no gene match: 6. The CDR3 extends over 15 amino acids. CDR1 MNHEY and CDR2 SVGAGI come from the germline V gene. CDR3 sequence (DNA): TGTGCCAGCAGCACTGGACTAGCGGGAGCTGAGACCCAGTACTTC. Encoded protein: CASSTGLAGAETQYF.